This T cell receptor (beta chain) was documented in a study of blood T cell repertoires in COVID-19 (dated by TCRdb to 2020 to 2022). A note on the overall study: Collaborator samples came from the United States, Italy and Spain and covered acute and convalescent phases of COVID-19. The prospective study material was composed of cDNA or gDNA derived from T cells, B-cell-depleted T cells, or PBMCs. Subjects who had been exposed to COVID-19, were actively infected with it, or had recovered from it provided the deeply sampled blood TCRbeta repertoires that made up the dataset. The repertoires were released in a freely available public database intended as a resource for research on the immune response to SARS-CoV-2. The samples were drawn from the first 160 participants of the ongoing ImmuneRACE study and from 1,200 or so subjects provided by 6 global collaborators. Nearly every sample came with metadata listing a de-identified subject ID, COVID-19 status, age in years and sex. HLA class I and class II types, where available, came from metadata supplied by the sample provider rather than from assay-based typing.

Via the germline V gene, CDR1 is MGHDK and CDR2 SYGVNS. Reading from cysteine to phenylalanine, the CDR3 counts 15 amino acids. Left in the record is the CDR3 DNA by itself, 45 bases read in frame from the first base. For this chain, trimming is 1 base at the V end and 5 bases at the J end, and the number of junction bases without a gene match is 7. A remark on this clone: What this receptor recognizes is not known. The input lacks base qualities; no much larger clone sits a single base away.

Participants in the prospective study were aged about 18 to 95 years, lived in about two dozen United States geographic areas, and enrolled through a virtual design. Cohort assignment in the prospective study relied on participant-reported clinical history from a screening survey and a study questionnaire. Each participant in the prospective study had whole blood, serum and a nasopharyngeal or oropharyngeal swab collected by mobile phlebotomists. Prospective study participants could optionally give additional blood draws and questionnaires over an approximately 2-month period. Blood samples from the prospective study were shipped frozen or at room temperature prior to DNA extraction. TCRbeta CDR3 regions were amplified from genomic DNA using the immunoSEQ Assay, a bias-controlled multiplex PCR. Concerning the study's data processing: The number of nucleated cells in each sample was estimated by amplification of reference gene primers within the assay. To quantify the absolute abundance of each unique TCRbeta CDR3 rearrangement, sequence reads were collapsed and filtered. For each sample, productive Simpson clonality was calculated as the square root of Simpson's diversity index across productive rearrangements. TCRdb carries this immuneACCESS record with in-frame sequences only. Its versions omit some clonotypes, under half of them owing to an unresolved V gene in the studies checked, with the rest unexplained. That table supplies the V and J calls and clone size; D and trimming were determined from the DNA. This sample holds about 220,000 clones; 85% to 90% were observed only once. Approximately 3.8% of the sample goes to the ten largest clones.

Beyond this particular receptor, the publication reports: How much clinical and demographic metadata was included differed by source and by participant, and the metadata was provided uncurated.

This clonotype was sampled from a woman in her late teens or twenties in a cohort exposed to, infected with or recovered from COVID-19 (not recorded which). This chain joins TRBV25-1 to TRBJ2-5, and 7 bases in between align with TRBD2. Specimen: PBMCs or T cells enriched from blood (not recorded which). The DNA sequence is given as TGTGCCAGCAGTGAATTGGCAGGGCGGGGGGAGACCCAGTACTTC. Its amino acids are CASSELAGRGETQYF. Reference TRBV25-1 and TRBJ2-5 proteins supply the regions before and after the CDR3; the full variable domain is: EADIYQTPRYLVIGTGKKITLECSQTMGHDKMYWYQQDPGMELHLIHYSYGVNSTEKGDLSSESTVSRIRTEHFPLTLESARPSHTSQYLCASSELAGRGETQYFGPGTRLLVL.